One TCR beta chain is described in this entry. The V segment lost 1 base and the J segment 8 bases; nucleotides outside the gene matches: 4. This CDR3 contains 15 residues. In germline, CDR1 is LGHNA, CDR2 YSLEER. Per the original methods: Reference gene primer amplification gave nucleated cell count estimates. Clones were sequenced by immunoSEQ multiplex PCR, and TCRdb holds only the in-frame ones, with some missing. Clone size and V and J calls were adopted from that table, with D and trimming inferred from the DNA. The table shows just over 650,000 clones, with around 89% occurring only once. The data stem from a study of blood T cell repertoires in COVID-19. Study context: Some COVID-19 samples were acute and others convalescent; all came from the United States, Italy and Spain. PBMCs, B-cell-depleted T cells, or T cells provided the cDNA or gDNA that made up the material.

V and J are TRBV4-3 and TRBJ2-3; 12 bases map to TRBD2. The sequence came from a woman aged 18-30 years with acute or convalescent COVID-19. Sequencing was done on a sample of peripheral blood. CDR3: CASSQASGGDGTQYF. The DNA of the CDR3 is TGCGCCAGCAGCCAAGCTAGCGGGGGGGATGGTACGCAGTATTTT.